The subject of this entry is one T cell receptor beta chain. Its cognate antigen has yet to be identified. No clone much larger than this one lies a single base away; base qualities are absent. Patients with a history of autoimmune disease or receiving systemic immunosuppression were excluded from the trial. Peripheral blood for TCR sequencing was drawn from every dose cohort at baseline, at cycle 4 day 1 and at cycle 7 day 1. Samples were obtained from an open-label, multicenter, first-in-human phase I dose-escalation trial of ivuxolimab. Adults with locally advanced or metastatic melanoma, renal cell carcinoma, hepatocellular carcinoma or head and neck squamous cell carcinoma were enrolled in the trial. CD4+ and CD8+ T cells were sorted separately from peripheral blood before TCR sequencing. This record belongs to a study of OX40 agonist ivuxolimab in advanced cancers. About the study as a whole: Ivuxolimab was a fully human IgG2 agonistic monoclonal antibody targeting the costimulatory receptor OX40 (CD134). Partial responses occurred in three dose-escalation patients, of whom one had hepatocellular carcinoma and two had cutaneous melanoma. Intravenous ivuxolimab was administered to patients every 2 weeks at six dose levels: 0.01, 0.1, 0.3, 1.5, 3 and 10 mg/kg. The paper covers the monotherapy dose-escalation part of the phase I ivuxolimab trial, which included N of about 50 patients. A male proportion of approximately 83% and a mean age of 60 years, ranging from roughly 23 to 90, were recorded for the dose-escalation cohort. Of the 50 to 55 dose-escalation patients, hepatocellular carcinoma was present in about 19, melanoma in about 15, renal cell carcinoma in 9 and head and neck cancer in 9. Prior anti-PD-1, anti-PD-L1 or anti-CTLA-4 therapy was permitted, and checkpoint inhibitors had been received by less than 45% of dose-escalation patients. Peripheral TCRbeta sequencing aimed to test whether ivuxolimab altered TCR sequence diversity and caused clonal T-cell expansion. Findings and caveats that apply to the study as a whole: Which antigens the clonally expanded peripheral T cells were specific for was not determined. On average, CD8+ T cells showed more expanded clones than CD4+ T cells after ivuxolimab. Low levels of normalized T-cell clonal expansion were also seen in some patients who did not respond. Partial responders in the 0.1-3.0 mg/kg groups had among the lowest normalized peripheral clonal expansion, especially among CD8+ T cells. At doses from 0.1 to 3.0 mg/kg, clonal expansion was seen in both CD4+ and CD8+ blood T cells between baseline and week 6.

Genomic DNA was isolated from the sorted cells so that the TCRbeta CDR3 region could be sequenced. The immunoSEQ Assay was used to sequence the TCRbeta CDR3 regions. TCRdb re-hosts the immuneACCESS table, in-frame sequences only. Its copies lack some clones; in the studies checked, an unresolved V gene accounts for under half of them, and the cause for the rest is not known. In all, the sample holds 35,000 to 45,000 clones, and approximately 90% of those were seen once. The ten largest clones add up to 9.5% to 15% of the sample. This receptor was obtained from an adult with an advanced solid tumor such as melanoma, head and neck, liver or kidney cancer. Material: CD4+ or CD8+ T cells sorted from blood, obtained in a trial of the OX40 agonist ivuxolimab.

The CDR3 sequence is CASSQDVRDANQPQHF. The DNA sequence is as follows: TGCGCCAGCAGCCAAGATGTCAGGGATGCCAATCAGCCCCAGCATTTT. Recombination linked TRBV4-1 to TRBJ1-5; the best D guess is TRBD1, with 5 bases matching. Deletion took 0 bases off V and 3 bases off J, with a span of 12 bases between the germline ends. The CDR3 holds 16 amino acids from the cysteine to the phenylalanine. Only CDR3 DNA remains: 48 bases, in frame from the first base. Via the germline V gene, CDR1 is MGHRA and CDR2 YSYEKL.